These 7 T cell receptor beta chains share one sample of origin, sequenced in a study of control samples from healthy donors and cancer patients. The protocol was immunoSEQ multiplex PCR, while the TCRdb copy is restricted to in-frame clones and leaves out a portion. The sample holds about 97,000 clones, around 92% seen once. The sample taken for sequencing was blood. The receptors come from a woman aged 18-29 years in good health.

This clone appeared once. V usage is TRBV2 and J usage is TRBJ2-7, with 7 nucleotides matching TRBD2. The length of the CDR3 is 12 residues. The V and J ends lost 10 bases and 6 bases, in that order; junction bases with no gene match: 9. Germline V CDR1 and CDR2: SNHLY, FYNNEI. CDR3 sequence: CATLRLAGEQYF. The DNA of the CDR3 is TGTGCCACCCTGAGACTAGCCGGCGAGCAGTACTTC.

This rearrangement joins TRBV6-5 to TRBJ2-7; D uncertain. CDR3 length: 12 residues. CDR1 and CDR2 (germline): MNHEY, SVGAGI. V lost 4 bases to trimming and J lost 5 bases, with 9 bases between them. The CDR3 loop reads CASSSLRNEQYF. The DNA of the CDR3 is TGTGCCAGCAGTTCCCTGCGAAACGAGCAGTACTTC.

This chain joins TRBV19 and TRBJ1-3, with TRBD1 as a possible D gene (5 bases). Trimming left V 7 bases short and J 0 bases short, with 10 bases between. CDR1 is LNHDA and CDR2 is SQIVND in the germline V gene (reference sequence). The CDR3 has 14 residues. The CDR3 DNA follows: TGTGCCAGTACGAGGGACGACTCTGGAAACACCATATATTTT. Amino acids: CASTRDDSGNTIYF.

The chain has TRBV6-5 and TRBJ2-1; D possibly corresponds to TRBD2 (6 bases). Trimming left V 2 bases short and J 7 bases short, with 15 bases between. The CDR3 covers 15 residues. Germline V gene sequence: CDR1 MNHEY, CDR2 SVGAGI. The CDR3 loop is CASSYRPTAGNEQFF. DNA of the CDR3: TGTGCCAGCAGTTACCGTCCGACCGCGGGAAATGAGCAGTTCTTC.

CDR3 bases: TGTGCCAGCAGTTTCAGGGATAGCTATGGCTACACCTTC. It is translated as CASSFRDSYGYTF. The V and J genes are TRBV12-3 or TRBV12-4 and TRBJ1-2, with D tentatively TRBD1 (5 bases). The CDR3 loop spans 13 amino acids. Trimming removed 3 bases from V and 4 bases from J, with 9 bases in between.

J is TRBJ1-4 and V is TRBV29-1, with no clear D. V lost 3 bases to trimming and J lost 3 bases, with 11 bases between them. CDR1 and CDR2 (germline): SQVTM, ANQGSEA. The CDR3 length is 14 residues. Here the CDR3 reads CSVDLQTPNEKLFF. As DNA, the CDR3 is TGCAGCGTTGATCTACAGACGCCTAATGAAAAACTGTTTTTT.

In DNA form, the CDR3 reads TGTGCCAGCGGCCCCTCACGGAGCTACGAGCAGTACTTC. It is translated as CASGPSRSYEQYF. The chain combines TRBV7-9 with TRBJ2-7; D uncertain. Germline CDR1 reads SEHNR; CDR2 reads FQNEAQ (reference sequence). The length of the CDR3 is 13 residues. Trimming stripped 8 bases from V and 3 bases from J, with 14 bases between.